Listed here is a single T cell receptor beta chain. The data are from a study of T cell changes during pregnancy in multiple sclerosis. Generated by immunoSEQ multiplex PCR, the TCRdb table keeps only in-frame clones and is missing some. The sample contains some 55,000 clones, about 91% of which appear only once. V lost 1 base and J 2 bases, leaving 12 bases between the germline ends. The CDR3 consists of 16 residues. CDR1 MGHRA and CDR2 YSYEKL come from the germline V gene. The chain recombines TRBV4-1 with TRBJ1-5; D is unresolved. The clonotype comes from a female donor in good health, enrolled as a control in a pregnancy study. The sample consisted of peripheral blood, taken after pregnancy. CDR3 sequence (DNA): TGCGCCAGCAGCCAAGTGGCGGGTATGGGCAATCAGCCCCAGCATTTT. Protein: CASSQVAGMGNQPQHF.